This T cell receptor beta chain originates from a study of shared clonotypes between healthy human individuals. Findings and caveats of the study: Larger richness was generally estimated for naive than memory subsets. Investigators collected only blood, and repertoires in tissues likely differ.

CD45RO-negative, CCR7-selected cells formed the naive CD8 fraction, which excluded terminally differentiated effector memory CD45RA+ cells. Measured with immunoSEQ multiplex PCR; TCRdb has only the in-frame clones, and not every one. The data show around 2.1 million clones, approximately 94% seen once. With regard to this clone: As yet, its antigen is unknown.

The specimen sequenced was naive CD8+ T cells from PBMCs. This TCR came from a man younger than 30 in good health. Some clones in this sample may be carry-over from other donors' samples.

The CDR3 region has the DNA TGTGCCAGCAGCGACACCGGGGAGCTGTTTTTT. Encoded protein: CASSDTGELFF. V is TRBV5-4 and J is TRBJ2-2; D unresolved. The CDR3 contains 11 residues. The germline V gene encodes CDR1 SGHNT and CDR2 YYREEE (reference sequence). The V end lost 4 bases, the J end lost 3 bases, and 1 base lay between the germline ends.